The 22 T cell receptor beta chains in this list originate from one sample, sequenced in a study of cytomegalovirus exposure and HLA in healthy donors. PCR involved 60 Vbeta and 13 Jbeta primers. Assay used: immunoSEQ multiplex PCR; TCRdb lists only in-frame clones, some missing. The repertoire holds approximately 130,000 clones, about 9.4% seen once, with around 6% in the top ten. Material: PBMCs. Receptors were obtained from a woman aged 40 to 55 in good health and CMV-seropositive.

The rearrangement links TRBV6-5 to TRBJ1-1; D uncertain. V lost 0 bases and J 3 bases, leaving 5 bases between the germline ends. The length of the CDR3 is 13 residues. Germline lookup yields CDR1 MNHEY and CDR2 SVGAGI. The CDR3 spells CASSYSADTEAFF. The CDR3 nucleotides are TGTGCCAGCAGTTACTCTGCGGACACTGAAGCTTTCTTT.

This clone turned up a few times. The chain uses TRBV10-3 and TRBJ1-1, with D perhaps TRBD1 (5 bases). The V gene's germline CDR1 is ENHRY and CDR2 SYGVKD. V was clipped by 11 bases and J by 3 bases, with 16 bases between them. The CDR3 has 13 residues. In DNA form, the CDR3 reads TGTGCCTCAAAGCAGGGCGGGGACACTGAAGCTTTCTTT. It specifies CASKQGGDTEAFF.

In its sample, this clone was seen a few times. The chain is built from TRBV5-4 and TRBJ1-1; no firm D call. The CDR3 totals 14 residues. Looked up from germline, CDR1 is SGHNT and CDR2 is YYREEE (reference sequence). V was pared by 0 bases and J by 3 bases, with 9 bases between. CDR3 amino acids: CASSLERVDTEAFF. The DNA for the CDR3 is TGTGCCAGCAGCTTGGAACGGGTGGACACTGAAGCTTTCTTT. Based on the CDR3 plus reference TRBV5-4 and TRBJ1-1, the full variable domain is ETGVTQSPTHLIKTRGQQVTLRCSSQSGHNTVSWYQQALGQGPQFIFQYYREEENGRGNFPPRFSGLQFPNYSSELNVNALELDDSALYLCASSLERVDTEAFFGQGTRLTVV.

The chain is built from TRBV6-5 and TRBJ2-7; 7 nucleotides align to TRBD1. Germline V lookup: CDR1 MNHEY, CDR2 SVGAGI. Trimming cost V 5 bases and J 2 bases; bases outside gene matches: 6. The CDR3 is made up of 14 amino acids. The CDR3 here is CASSQPGQPYEQYF. DNA of the CDR3: TGTGCCAGCAGTCAACCGGGACAGCCCTACGAGCAGTACTTC.

The chain links TRBV6-1 to TRBJ1-5; 7 nucleotides agree with TRBD1. The CDR3 totals 16 residues. CDR1 is MNHNS, CDR2 SASEGT, per germline. V lost 2 bases, J lost 5 bases, and 9 bases stayed unmatched. CDR3 loop: CASSEWPEGADQPQHF. DNA of the CDR3: TGTGCCAGCAGTGAATGGCCTGAGGGGGCAGATCAGCCCCAGCATTTT.

The V and J genes are TRBV30 and TRBJ1-2, with D possibly being TRBD1 (5 bases). The CDR3 has 14 amino acids. V gave up 2 bases and J gave up 7 bases, with 17 bases separating them. Germline values: CDR1 GTSNPN, CDR2 SVGIG (reference sequence). This chain's CDR3 is CAWSYQVGARGYTF. Here the CDR3 DNA reads TGTGCCTGGAGTTATCAAGTTGGGGCTCGTGGCTACACCTTC.

V usage is TRBV6-5 and J usage is TRBJ2-5; a possible D gene is TRBD2 (6 bases). Germline V lookup: CDR1 MNHEY, CDR2 SVGAGI. Trimming removed 6 bases at V and 1 base at J, with 15 bases between. This CDR3 spans 15 amino acids. In nucleotides, the CDR3 is TGTGCCAGCAGACCCTGGGGGGTGGGCCAAGAGACCCAGTACTTC. It yields the protein CASRPWGVGQETQYF.

The chain joins TRBV5-6 to TRBJ2-1; TRBD1 matches at 11 bases. Losses at the gene ends were 4 bases for V and 6 bases for J; bases not matched to a gene: 12. Germline V gene sequence: CDR1 SGHDT, CDR2 YYEEEE. There are 17 residues in the CDR3. The DNA for the CDR3 is TGTGCCAGCAGCCTTGGACAGGGGGCTTACCTTTTCAATGAGCAGTTCTTC. Translation: CASSLGQGAYLFNEQFF.

The V and J genes are TRBV7-3 and TRBJ1-6; D ambiguous. Germline assignment: CDR1 SGHTA and CDR2 FQGTGA. The CDR3 has 15 amino acids. V lost 2 bases to trimming and J lost 7 bases, with 12 bases between them. The CDR3 DNA follows: TGTGCCAGCAGCTTAGCGGGAGAGAGGAATTCACCCCTCCACTTT. It translates to CASSLAGERNSPLHF. The variable domain in full, completed from reference TRBV7-3 and TRBJ1-6, reads GAGVSQTPSNKVTEKGKYVELRCDPISGHTALYWYRQSLGQGPEFLIYFQGTGAADDSGLPNDRFFAVRPEGSVSTLKIQRTERGDSAVYLCASSLAGERNSPLHFGNGTRLTVT.

V usage is TRBV9 and J usage is TRBJ1-4, with a weak D call TRBD1 (5 bases). The V end lost 4 bases, the J end lost 8 bases, and 15 bases lay between the germline ends. Germline assignment: CDR1 SGDLS and CDR2 YYNGEE. CDR3 length equals 14 residues. The CDR3 nucleotides are TGTGCCAGCAGCCCCAGGGCCGGAGGGGAAAAACTGTTTTTT. This encodes CASSPRAGGEKLFF.

This clone was recorded a few times. The rearrangement uses TRBV6-6 and TRBJ1-1; no reliable D call. This CDR3 spans 13 amino acids. From germline, CDR1 is MNHNY and CDR2 SVGAGI (reference sequence). V was trimmed by 8 bases and J by 0 bases, leaving 10 bases between them. CDR3 in DNA: TGTGCCAGCCTAGGAAAAATGAACACTGAAGCTTTCTTT. Translation gives CASLGKMNTEAFF.

This clone was found a few times. This chain links TRBV30 with TRBJ1-5; 11 bases fit TRBD1. Germline V gene lookup returns CDR1 GTSNPN and CDR2 SVGIG (reference sequence). The ends lost 8 bases at V and 2 bases at J; junction bases unmatched: 2. The CDR3 consists of 13 residues. Here the CDR3 reads CATDRGRNQPQHF. CDR3 in DNA: TGTGCCACGGACAGGGGGCGCAATCAGCCCCAGCATTTT.

The chain carries TRBV7-3 and TRBJ2-7; TRBD2 is a possible D gene (5 bases). Germline CDR1 and CDR2: SGHTA and FQGTGA. This CDR3 is built from 15 residues. V lost 2 bases to trimming and J lost 2 bases, with 13 bases between them. CDR3 nucleotides: TGTGCCAGCAGCTTAGGGCCGAGGGCCGCCTACGAGCAGTACTTC. Translated: CASSLGPRAAYEQYF.

This clone was seen only a few times. The J gene is TRBJ2-3, the V gene TRBV7-9; possibly TRBD2 for D (5 bases). Between the trimmed V and J ends, which lost 7 bases and 0 bases, there was a span of 14 bases. Germline assignment: CDR1 SEHNR and CDR2 FQNEAQ (reference sequence). This CDR3 spans 15 amino acids. Here the CDR3 DNA reads TGTGCCAGCACCGGGAAATATGGTAGCACAGATACGCAGTATTTT. Encoded protein: CASTGKYGSTDTQYF.

This chain connects TRBV5-1 to TRBJ2-7, with D maybe TRBD1 (6 bases). V was pared by 0 bases and J by 2 bases, with 12 bases between. The CDR3 sequence is 15 residues long. CDR1 is SGHRS and CDR2 is YFSETQ in the germline V gene. The CDR3 reads CASSLDGQSPYEQYF. CDR3 nucleotide sequence: TGCGCCAGCAGCTTGGATGGACAGAGCCCCTACGAGCAGTACTTC.

This clone was seen more than once but under ten times. The V gene is TRBV5-6, the J gene TRBJ2-5; no reliable D call. Looked up from germline, CDR1 is SGHDT and CDR2 is YYEEEE. V shed 4 bases and J shed 1 base, with 8 bases lying between them. This CDR3 region has 13 residues. CDR3 amino acids: CASSIWSQETQYF. The CDR3 bases are TGTGCCAGCAGCATTTGGAGCCAAGAGACCCAGTACTTC.

The chain recombines TRBV10-3 with TRBJ2-1; no clear D. The CDR3 runs 11 residues. V was cut by 6 bases and J by 7 bases, with 7 bases left in between. Germline CDR1 reads ENHRY; CDR2 reads SYGVKD. CDR3 region: CAIRSANEQFF. CDR3 bases: TGTGCCATCAGGAGCGCAAATGAGCAGTTCTTC.

In this sample, this clone turned up a few times. The gene calls are TRBV7-9 and TRBJ1-2, with 7 nucleotides matching TRBD1. This CDR3 contains 16 residues. Per the germline V gene, CDR1 is SEHNR and CDR2 is FQNEAQ (reference sequence). The junction had 11 bases not matched to a gene; V was cut back by 4 bases and J by 3 bases. The CDR3 loop is CASSSTVTGIDYGYTF. CDR3 nucleotide sequence: TGTGCCAGCAGCTCCACTGTGACAGGGATCGACTATGGCTACACCTTC.

Details on this clone: Other DNA variants within this sample encode the same CDR3. The chain links TRBV5-1 to TRBJ2-3; TRBD2 agrees at 9 bases. After removal of 0 bases from V and 4 bases from J, the junction contained 3 bases not matched to a gene. The CDR3 consists of 15 residues. Germline V CDR1 and CDR2: SGHRS, YFSETQ. The CDR3 DNA follows: TGCGCCAGCAGCTTGGTCGCGGGGGGGGCAGATACGCAGTATTTT. Translating it yields CASSLVAGGADTQYF.

The genes are TRBV27 and TRBJ1-1; TRBD1 agrees at 9 bases. CDR1 is MNHEY and CDR2 is SMNVEV in the germline V gene (reference sequence). This CDR3 is 13 amino acids long. V lost 5 bases, J lost 7 bases, and 5 bases stayed unmatched. CDR3 nucleotides: TGTGCCAGCAGTACGGGACAGGGAAATGAAGCTTTCTTT. Protein sequence: CASSTGQGNEAFF.

The chain joins TRBV25-1 to TRBJ2-3, with a weak D call TRBD2 (5 bases). The CDR3 sequence is 14 residues long. The germline gives CDR1 MGHDK, CDR2 SYGVNS. Trimming pared 1 base from V and 8 bases from J, leaving 13 bases between. CDR3 sequence reads: CASSEFGSGGTQYF. Written as DNA, the CDR3 is TGTGCCAGCAGTGAATTTGGAAGCGGTGGTACGCAGTATTTT. The entire variable domain, with the rest obtained from reference TRBV25-1 and TRBJ2-3, is as follows: EADIYQTPRYLVIGTGKKITLECSQTMGHDKMYWYQQDPGMELHLIHYSYGVNSTEKGDLSSESTVSRIRTEHFPLTLESARPSHTSQYLCASSEFGSGGTQYFGPGTRLTVL.

This clone has just a few counts. This chain links TRBV5-8 with TRBJ1-5, with D possibly matching TRBD1 (5 bases). Trimming pared 3 bases from V and 0 bases from J, leaving 16 bases between. This CDR3 comprises 17 residues. In germline, CDR1 is SGHTS, CDR2 YDEGEE. CDR3 region: CASSSGESGFSNQPQHF. The CDR3 region has the DNA TGTGCCAGCAGCTCGGGGGAGTCGGGTTTTAGCAATCAGCCCCAGCATTTT.